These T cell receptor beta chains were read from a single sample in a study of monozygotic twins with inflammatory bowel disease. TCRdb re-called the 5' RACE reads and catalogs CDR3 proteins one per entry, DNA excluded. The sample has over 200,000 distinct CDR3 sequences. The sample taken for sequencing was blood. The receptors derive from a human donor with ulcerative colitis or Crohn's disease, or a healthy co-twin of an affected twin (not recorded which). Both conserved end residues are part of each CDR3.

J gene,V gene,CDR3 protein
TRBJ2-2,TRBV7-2,CASSLYRAGELFF
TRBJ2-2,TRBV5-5,CASSKDTPGTGELFF
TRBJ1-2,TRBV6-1,CASSPRDPVLPYGYTF
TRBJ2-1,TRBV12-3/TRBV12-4,CASSPQAGWDEQFF
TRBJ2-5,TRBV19,CASKGQTQETQYF
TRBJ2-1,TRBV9,CASSVALQGASGYNEQFF
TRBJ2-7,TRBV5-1,CASSLAAPINEQYF
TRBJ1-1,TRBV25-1,CASSEGLGSEAFF
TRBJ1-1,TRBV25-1,CASSEYKAGNTEAFF
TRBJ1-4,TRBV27,CASSPLMGSTFKLFF
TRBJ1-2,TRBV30,CAWSRISGQDGYGYTF
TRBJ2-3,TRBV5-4,CASSFTGASTDTQYF
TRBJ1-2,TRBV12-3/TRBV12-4,CASSKGEGLYGYTF
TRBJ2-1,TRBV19,CASSGTAIVTYNEQFF
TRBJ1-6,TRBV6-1,CASSRSEGISYNSPLHF
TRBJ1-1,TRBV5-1,CASSFLMNQNSEAFF
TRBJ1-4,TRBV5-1,CASSEQGSGEKLFF
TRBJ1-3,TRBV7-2,CASTMTGGSGNTIYF
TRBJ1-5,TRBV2,CASSIQLEPQHF
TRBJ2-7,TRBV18,CASSPLGGDSEQYF
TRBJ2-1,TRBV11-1,CASSSAGGAGRSYNKQFF
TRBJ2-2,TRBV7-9,CAISLSKGYTGELFF
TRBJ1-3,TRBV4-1,CASSQEGTGNTIYF
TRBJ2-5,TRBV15,CATSGVGETQYF
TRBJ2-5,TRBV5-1,CASGGGPTETQYF
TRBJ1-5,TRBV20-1,CSALNDSPSGRNQPQHF
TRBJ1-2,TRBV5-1,CASSWDGYGYTF
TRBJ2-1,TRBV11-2,CASSRQGPYNEQFF
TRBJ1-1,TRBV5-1,CASSTTPNTEAFF
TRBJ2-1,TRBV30,CAWGPLSYNEQFF
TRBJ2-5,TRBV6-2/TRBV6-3,CASTASQLLWGQYF
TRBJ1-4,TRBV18,CASSRTLGGTNEKLFF
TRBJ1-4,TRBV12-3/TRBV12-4,CASSLNTGWNEKLFF
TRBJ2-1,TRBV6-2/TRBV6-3,CASREGWNEQFF
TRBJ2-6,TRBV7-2,CASSLGKVYSGANVQTF
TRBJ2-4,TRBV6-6,CASRAIAKNIQYF
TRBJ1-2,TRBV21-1,CASSKVARAANYGYTF
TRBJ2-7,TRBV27,CASTGRFGYEQYF
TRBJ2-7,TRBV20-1,CSAARGAITYEQYF
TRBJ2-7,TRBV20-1,CSARDPSGRAVYEQYF
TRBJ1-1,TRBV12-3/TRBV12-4,CASSLVESEAFF
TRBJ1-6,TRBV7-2,CASSRTGVQSPLHF
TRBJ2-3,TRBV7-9,CASSLGSGQTDTQYF
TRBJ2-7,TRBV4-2,CASSQISGDEQYF
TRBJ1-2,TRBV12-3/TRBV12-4,CASSLALVAGRDGYTF
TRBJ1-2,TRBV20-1,CSASDRAANYGYTF
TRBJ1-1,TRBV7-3,CASSLSALGTEAFF
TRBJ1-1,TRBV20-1,CSASRRTEAFF
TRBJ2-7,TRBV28,CASSERAGLYEQYF
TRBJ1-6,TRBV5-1,CASSEGTDYNSPLHF
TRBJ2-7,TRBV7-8,CASSRPLAGAYEQYF
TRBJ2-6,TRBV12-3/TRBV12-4,CASSSGLSTSGANVLTF
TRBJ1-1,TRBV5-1,CASSRQVQNTEAFF
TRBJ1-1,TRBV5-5,CASSTPGQGNTEAFF
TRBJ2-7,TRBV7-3,CASSPWPGSSYEQYF